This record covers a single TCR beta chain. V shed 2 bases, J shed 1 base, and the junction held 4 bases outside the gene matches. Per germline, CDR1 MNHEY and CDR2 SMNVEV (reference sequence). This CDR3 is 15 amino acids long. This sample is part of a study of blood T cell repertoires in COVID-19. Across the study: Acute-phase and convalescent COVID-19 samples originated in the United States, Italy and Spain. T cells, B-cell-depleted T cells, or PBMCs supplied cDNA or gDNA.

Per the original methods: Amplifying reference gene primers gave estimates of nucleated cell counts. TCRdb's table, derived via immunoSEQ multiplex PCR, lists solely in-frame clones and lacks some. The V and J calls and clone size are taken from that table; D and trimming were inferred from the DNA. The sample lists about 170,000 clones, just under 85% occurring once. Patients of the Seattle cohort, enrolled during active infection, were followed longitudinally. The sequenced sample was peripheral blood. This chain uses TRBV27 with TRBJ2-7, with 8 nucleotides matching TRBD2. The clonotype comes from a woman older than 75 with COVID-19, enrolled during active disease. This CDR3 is CASSLLRGGSYEQYF. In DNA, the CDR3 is TGTGCCAGCAGTTTACTACGCGGGGGGTCCTACGAGCAGTACTTC.